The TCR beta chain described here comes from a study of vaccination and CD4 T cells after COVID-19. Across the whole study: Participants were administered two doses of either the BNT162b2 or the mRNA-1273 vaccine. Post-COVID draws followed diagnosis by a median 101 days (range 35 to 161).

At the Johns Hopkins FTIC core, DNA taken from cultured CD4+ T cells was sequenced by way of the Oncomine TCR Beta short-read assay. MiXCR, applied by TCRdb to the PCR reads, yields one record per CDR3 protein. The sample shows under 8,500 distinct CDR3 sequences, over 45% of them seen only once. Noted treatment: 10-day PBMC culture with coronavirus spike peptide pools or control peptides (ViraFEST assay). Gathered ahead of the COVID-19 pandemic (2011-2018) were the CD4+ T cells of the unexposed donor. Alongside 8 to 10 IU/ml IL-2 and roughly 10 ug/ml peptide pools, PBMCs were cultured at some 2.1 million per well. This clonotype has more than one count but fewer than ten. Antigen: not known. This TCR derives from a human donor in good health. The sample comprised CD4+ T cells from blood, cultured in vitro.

The CDR3 DNA follows: TGTGCCAGCAGTTTAGTGGTTGGTCGTGGGGCTGAAGCTTTCTTT. This sequence encodes CASSLVVGRGAEAFF. The chain employs TRBV12-3 or TRBV12-4 and TRBJ1-1; D is unresolved. V was shortened by 1 base and J by 6 bases, with 15 bases between the two germline ends. The CDR3 spans 15 residues.